Listed below are T cell receptor beta chains from one sample, sequenced in a study of control samples from healthy donors and cancer patients. Assay: immunoSEQ multiplex PCR; the TCRdb copy retains only in-frame clones and omits some. The repertoire holds roughly 80,000 clones, more than 70% seen once, with around 5.7% in the top ten. The material sequenced was blood. Receptors were obtained from a woman aged 45-59 years in good health. Each CDR3 is given with its conserved first and last residue. Fields, in order: CDR3 length, J gene, clone size, D gene, V gene, CDR3 DNA, CDR3 protein. A D gene is named only where the DNA matches it firmly. Size tells how often a clone was seen (once, few, many) or the class of an expanded clone, and some rows leave it out.

14,TRBJ1-1,NA,NA,TRBV5-1,TGCGCCAGCAGCTTGGGCAGCATGAACACTGAAGCTTTCTTT,CASSLGSMNTEAFF
15,TRBJ1-5,NA,NA,TRBV7-9,TGTGCCAGCAGCGACTCGGGCTTATCAAATCAGCCCCAGCATTTT,CASSDSGLSNQPQHF
15,TRBJ2-1,NA,TRBD1,TRBV5-6,TGTGCCAGCAGCCAAAGACAGGGGCGGTACAATGAGCAGTTCTTC,CASSQRQGRYNEQFF
13,TRBJ1-4,NA,NA,TRBV30,TGTGCCTGGACCCTTTGGGGGAGTGAAAAACTGTTTTTT,CAWTLWGSEKLFF
13,TRBJ2-7,NA,TRBD1,TRBV6-5,TGTGCCAGCAGTCCCCGGACAGGAGACGAGCAGTACTTC,CASSPRTGDEQYF
17,TRBJ1-2,NA,TRBD1,TRBV6-6,TGTGCCAGCAGTCGTACCGCGTCCGGGACAGGGACTCGAGGCTACACCTTC,CASSRTASGTGTRGYTF
11,TRBJ2-1,once,NA,TRBV2,TGTGCCGGAACAGGTAACAATGAGCAGTTCTTC,CAGTGNNEQFF
17,TRBJ1-2,NA,NA,TRBV21-1,TGTGCCAGCAGCAAAAGAAAAGGACAGCCCACGCTTTATGGCTACACCTTC,CASSKRKGQPTLYGYTF
16,TRBJ1-4,once,TRBD1,TRBV27,TGTGCCAGCAGGGGACAGGGGGCCCTCTCTAATGAAAAACTGTTTTTT,CASRGQGALSNEKLFF
14,TRBJ1-6,NA,NA,TRBV9,TGTGCCAGCAGCCCTGGACCCCAGGATTCACCCCTCCACTTT,CASSPGPQDSPLHF
16,TRBJ2-6,NA,TRBD1,TRBV4-1,TGCGCCAGCAGCCATGACAGGGTAAGCGGGGCCAACGTCCTGACTTTC,CASSHDRVSGANVLTF
13,TRBJ1-4,NA,NA,TRBV3-1/TRBV3-2,TGTGCCAGCAGCCAAGGGACCTCCGGAAAACTGTTTTTT,CASSQGTSGKLFF
17,TRBJ1-3,once,NA,TRBV7-9,NA,CASSFGPGTHSGNTIYF
15,TRBJ1-1,NA,NA,TRBV18,TGTGCCAGCTCACGAGAGGACAGACAAAACACTGAAGCTTTCTTT,CASSREDRQNTEAFF
15,TRBJ1-1,few,TRBD1,TRBV10-1,TGCGCCAGCAGTTACTATATTCCGGGACAGGGAGAAGCTTTCTTT,CASSYYIPGQGEAFF
12,TRBJ1-2,NA,TRBD1,TRBV2,TGTGCCAGCGGAACACAGGGGTATGGCTACACCTTC,CASGTQGYGYTF
15,TRBJ1-1,NA,NA,TRBV19,TGTGCCAGTAGTATAATCGGCAGGGGGAACACTGAAGCTTTCTTT,CASSIIGRGNTEAFF
13,TRBJ1-1,NA,NA,TRBV5-6,TGTGCCAGCAGCTTTATTACGAACACTGAAGCTTTCTTT,CASSFITNTEAFF
14,TRBJ1-2,NA,NA,TRBV2,TGTGCCAGCAGTGGCATGGGGGTATGGAATGGCTACACCTTC,CASSGMGVWNGYTF
15,TRBJ1-1,NA,NA,TRBV6-5,TGTGCCAGCAGCGATTATTCGGTTTTGGCCCTAGGAGCTTTCTTT,CASSDYSVLALGAFF
14,TRBJ2-7,NA,TRBD2,TRBV3-1/TRBV3-2,TGTGCCAGCAGCCTACTAGCGGGGGGCTACGAGCAGTACTTC,CASSLLAGGYEQYF
15,TRBJ2-3,once,NA,TRBV19,TGTGCCAGTAGTACCGGACCGAGCCGCACAGATACGCAGTATTTT,CASSTGPSRTDTQYF
15,TRBJ2-7,NA,TRBD1,TRBV24-1,TGTGCCACCAGTGATATCCGGGACAGGGTTTACGAGCAGTACTTC,CATSDIRDRVYEQYF
13,TRBJ2-2,NA,NA,TRBV11-2,TGTGCCAGCAGCTTAGAACACACCGGGGAGCTGTTTTTT,CASSLEHTGELFF
14,TRBJ2-1,NA,NA,TRBV9,TGTGCCAGCAGCGTAGAAGAGGGGGAAGTTTGGGAGTTCTTC,CASSVEEGEVWEFF
12,TRBJ1-2,once,NA,TRBV19,TGTGCCAGTAACTGGGGGGGCTATGGCTACACCTTC,CASNWGGYGYTF
17,TRBJ1-1,NA,NA,TRBV21-1,TGTGCCAGCAGCAAAGAAAGGGCCGTACAGTCTAACACTGAAGCTTTCTTT,CASSKERAVQSNTEAFF
16,TRBJ2-1,NA,NA,TRBV5-4,TGTGCCAGCCAAGACCCACGTTCGAGCTCCTACAATGAGCAGTTCTTC,CASQDPRSSSYNEQFF
15,TRBJ2-6,NA,TRBD1,TRBV29-1,TGCAGCGTTGAGGGGACAGGGTACGGGGCCAACGTCCTGACTTTC,CSVEGTGYGANVLTF
14,TRBJ2-3,NA,NA,TRBV11-2,TGTGCCAGCAGCTTAGATACCTTTGGAGATACGCAGTATTTT,CASSLDTFGDTQYF
16,TRBJ2-4,NA,TRBD2,TRBV5-1,TGCGCCAGGGTTAGCGGGGGAGTTAATACCAAAAACATTCAGTACTTC,CARVSGGVNTKNIQYF
12,TRBJ2-7,once,TRBD2,TRBV2,TGTGCCAGCACTCTCGGCGGGAGCGAGCAGTACTTC,CASTLGGSEQYF
13,TRBJ2-5,NA,NA,TRBV5-6,TGTGCCAGCAGCTTGGGGGGCCGAGAGACCCAGTACTTC,CASSLGGRETQYF
14,TRBJ1-2,NA,NA,TRBV7-2,TGTGCCAGCAGCCCTCTGACGGGGTTTGGTGGCTACACCTTC,CASSPLTGFGGYTF
11,TRBJ1-1,NA,NA,TRBV6-5,TGTGCCAGCATCTCTCATCCTAGGGCTTTCTTT,CASISHPRAFF
15,TRBJ2-1,NA,TRBD1,TRBV11-2,TGTGCCAGCAGCTTAAGACAGGGGGCTTTTTATGAGCAGTTCTTC,CASSLRQGAFYEQFF
15,TRBJ2-5,NA,NA,TRBV9,TGTGCCAGCAGCGTAAGTACAGGGATCCGAGAGACCCAGTACTTC,CASSVSTGIRETQYF
16,TRBJ2-2,NA,TRBD2,TRBV11-2,TGTGCCAGCAGCCCTTTAGCGGGGGCGTACACCGGGGAGCTGTTTTTT,CASSPLAGAYTGELFF
14,TRBJ1-5,NA,NA,TRBV6-5,TGTGCCAGCAGGTCTGCAGGAGGCAATCAGCCCCAGCATTTT,CASRSAGGNQPQHF
13,TRBJ2-7,NA,NA,TRBV3-1/TRBV3-2,TGTGCCAGCAGCCGGACAAGCTTCGACGAGCAGTACTTC,CASSRTSFDEQYF
15,TRBJ1-1,NA,NA,TRBV3-1/TRBV3-2,TGTGCCAGCAGCCAGGGATGGGGGCTTCCCACTGAAGCTTTCTTT,CASSQGWGLPTEAFF
12,TRBJ1-2,NA,NA,TRBV12-3/TRBV12-4,TGTGCCAGCAGTTCATCCGCGGACCGCTACACCTTC,CASSSSADRYTF
16,TRBJ2-2,few,TRBD2,TRBV7-6,TGTGCCAGCAGCTATCTTAGCGGGGGCGGGACCGGGGAGCTGTTTTTT,CASSYLSGGGTGELFF
12,TRBJ2-3,NA,NA,TRBV6-5,TGTGCCAGCGGGGGCTTCTCAGATACGCAGTATTTT,CASGGFSDTQYF
18,TRBJ2-3,once,TRBD2,TRBV3-1/TRBV3-2,TGTGCCAGCAGCCCGAGGAACCTTCTAGCGGGGCTACCGAATACGCAGTATTTT,CASSPRNLLAGLPNTQYF
13,TRBJ1-1,NA,NA,TRBV6-5,TGTGCCAGCACTTACAGCTTATACACTGAAGCTTTCTTT,CASTYSLYTEAFF
15,TRBJ1-2,NA,NA,TRBV19,TGTGCCAGTACTTTGGGGATCGGCGGACTCTATGGCTACACCTTC,CASTLGIGGLYGYTF
11,TRBJ1-2,NA,NA,TRBV20-1,TGCAGTGCTTACTCTAGTAGCGGCTACACCTTC,CSAYSSSGYTF
12,TRBJ2-1,NA,NA,TRBV11-3,TGTGCCAGCAGCCGACAGTCCGATGAGCAGTTCTTC,CASSRQSDEQFF
15,TRBJ2-1,NA,TRBD1,TRBV7-9,TGTGCCAGCAGCCCCGGGACAGGGGTGTCGAGTGAGCAGTTCTTC,CASSPGTGVSSEQFF
15,TRBJ1-3,NA,NA,TRBV6-1,TGTGCCAGCAGTGAAGGGCCCAGCTCTGGAAACACCATATATTTT,CASSEGPSSGNTIYF
12,TRBJ1-2,NA,NA,TRBV11-2,TGTGCCAGCAGCTTAGAGGGGGCTGGCTACACCTTC,CASSLEGAGYTF
17,TRBJ2-1,once,TRBD2,TRBV2,TGTGCCAGCAGAGGCGGACTAGCGGGGGGGTCCTACAATGAGCAGTTCTTC,CASRGGLAGGSYNEQFF